The T cell receptor beta chain under discussion was sequenced for a study of cytomegalovirus exposure and HLA in healthy donors. In its sample, this clone was seen once. Healthy bone marrow donors supplied every sample. The CDR3 sequence is 13 residues long. Germline V CDR1 and CDR2: GTSNPN, SVGIG (reference sequence). Amplification used 60 Vbeta primers and 13 Jbeta primers. Authors' data handling: A follow-up analysis tallied around 76 million unique TCR beta chains, 8.5 million to 14 million shared. Clones were sequenced by immunoSEQ multiplex PCR, and TCRdb holds only the in-frame ones, with some missing. The V and J calls and the clone size are those of that table, but D and trimming were determined from the DNA. Among around 140,000 clones listed, around 80% were seen once.

The sequenced material came from PBMCs. The clonotype comes from a female donor in good health and CMV-seronegative. The gene calls are TRBV30 and TRBJ2-1, with D perhaps matching TRBD2 (5 bases). DNA of the CDR3: TGTGCGCACCGGGGTGGCTCCTACAATGAGCAGTTCTTC. Residues: CAHRGGSYNEQFF.